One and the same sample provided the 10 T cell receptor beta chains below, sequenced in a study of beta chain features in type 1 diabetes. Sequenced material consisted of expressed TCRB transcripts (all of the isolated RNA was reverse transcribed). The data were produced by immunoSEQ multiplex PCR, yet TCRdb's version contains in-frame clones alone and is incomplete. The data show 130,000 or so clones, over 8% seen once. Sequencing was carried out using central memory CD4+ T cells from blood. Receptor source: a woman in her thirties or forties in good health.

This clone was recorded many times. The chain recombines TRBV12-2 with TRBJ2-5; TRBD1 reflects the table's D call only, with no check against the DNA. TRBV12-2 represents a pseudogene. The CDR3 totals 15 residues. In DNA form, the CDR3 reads TGTGCAAGTCGCTTGGACAGGGGATGGCAAGAGACCCAGTACTTC. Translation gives CASRLDRGWQETQYF.

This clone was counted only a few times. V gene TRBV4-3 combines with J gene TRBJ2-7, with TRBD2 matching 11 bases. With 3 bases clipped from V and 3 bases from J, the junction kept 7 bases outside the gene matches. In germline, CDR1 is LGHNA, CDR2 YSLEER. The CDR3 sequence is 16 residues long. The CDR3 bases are TGCGCCAGCAGCCAGAGCCTAGCGGGGGGCGGCTACGAGCAGTACTTC. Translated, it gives CASSQSLAGGGYEQYF.

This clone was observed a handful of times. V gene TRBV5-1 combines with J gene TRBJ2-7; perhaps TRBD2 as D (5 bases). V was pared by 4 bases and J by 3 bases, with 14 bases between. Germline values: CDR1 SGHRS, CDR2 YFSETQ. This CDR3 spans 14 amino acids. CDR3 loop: CASSTHRGNYEQYF. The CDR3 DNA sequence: TGCGCCAGCAGCACCCATCGGGGAAACTACGAGCAGTACTTC.

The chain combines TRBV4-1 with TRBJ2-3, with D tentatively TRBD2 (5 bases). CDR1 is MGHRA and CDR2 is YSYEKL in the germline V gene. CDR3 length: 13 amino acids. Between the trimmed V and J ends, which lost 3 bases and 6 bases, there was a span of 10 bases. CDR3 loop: CASSQDFWDTQYF. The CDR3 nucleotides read TGCGCCAGCAGCCAGGACTTTTGGGATACGCAGTATTTT.

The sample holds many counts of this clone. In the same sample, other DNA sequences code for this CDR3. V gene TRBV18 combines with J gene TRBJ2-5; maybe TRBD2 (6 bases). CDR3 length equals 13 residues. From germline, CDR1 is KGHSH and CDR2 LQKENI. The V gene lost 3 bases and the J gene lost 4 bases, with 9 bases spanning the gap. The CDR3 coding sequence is TGTGCCAGCTCACCCGGAGGGCCAGAGACCCAGTACTTC. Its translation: CASSPGGPETQYF.

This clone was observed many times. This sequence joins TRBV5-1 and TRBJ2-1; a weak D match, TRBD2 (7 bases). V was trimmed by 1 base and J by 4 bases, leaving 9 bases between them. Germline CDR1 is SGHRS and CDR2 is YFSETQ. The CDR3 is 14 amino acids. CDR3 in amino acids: CASSLRGAYNEQFF. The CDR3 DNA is TGCGCCAGCAGCTTGCGGGGGGCTTACAATGAGCAGTTCTTC.

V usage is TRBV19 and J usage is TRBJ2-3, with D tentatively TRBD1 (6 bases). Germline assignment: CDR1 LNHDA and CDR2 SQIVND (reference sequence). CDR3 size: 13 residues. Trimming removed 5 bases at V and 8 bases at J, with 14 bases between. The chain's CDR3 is CASSGGVGATQYF. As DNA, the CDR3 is TGTGCCAGTAGTGGGGGAGTGGGGGCTACGCAGTATTTT.

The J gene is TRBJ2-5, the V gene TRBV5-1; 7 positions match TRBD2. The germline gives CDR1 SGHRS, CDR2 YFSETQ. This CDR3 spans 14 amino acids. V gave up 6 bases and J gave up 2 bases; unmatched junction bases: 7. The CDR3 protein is CASKGGGRQETQYF. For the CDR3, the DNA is TGCGCCAGCAAGGGCGGGGGAAGACAAGAGACCCAGTACTTC.

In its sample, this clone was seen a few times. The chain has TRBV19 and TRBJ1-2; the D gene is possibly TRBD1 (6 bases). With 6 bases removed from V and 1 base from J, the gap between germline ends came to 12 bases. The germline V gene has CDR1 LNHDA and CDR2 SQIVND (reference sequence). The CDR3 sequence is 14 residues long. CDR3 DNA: TGTGCCAGTAGGTTGGGAGGGGGTAACTATGGCTACACCTTC. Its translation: CASRLGGGNYGYTF.

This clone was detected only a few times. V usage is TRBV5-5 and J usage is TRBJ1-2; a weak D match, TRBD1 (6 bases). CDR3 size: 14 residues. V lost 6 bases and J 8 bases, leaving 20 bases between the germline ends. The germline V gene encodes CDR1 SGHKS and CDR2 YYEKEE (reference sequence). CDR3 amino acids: CASNPESRGWGYTF. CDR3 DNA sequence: TGTGCCAGCAACCCGGAAAGCAGGGGTTGGGGCTACACCTTC.